Below are 9 T cell receptor beta chains sequenced from a single sample in a study of T cells in Graves' hyperthyroidism and ophthalmopathy. RNA transcripts yielded amplified TCR beta CDR3 regions. HTBI primers were the set used in a first-round RT-PCR of the TCR CDR3. TCRdb itself ran the multiplex PCR reads through MiXCR, one entry per CDR3 protein. The sample lists over 500,000 distinct CDR3 sequences; over 45% were seen once. The sequenced sample consisted of peripheral blood or thyroid tissue (not recorded which). The source is an adult woman with Graves' disease, either hyperthyroidism or ophthalmopathy (not recorded which).

This clonotype was counted many times. CDR3 bases: TGTGCCAGCAGCTTGTTTCGGGACAAAGAGACCCAGTACTTC. Its protein is CASSLFRDKETQYF. The rearrangement links TRBV5-6 to TRBJ2-5; D is possibly TRBD1 (6 bases). V was clipped by 1 base and J by 3 bases, with 10 bases between them. This CDR3 is built from 14 residues. Germline lookup yields CDR1 SGHDT and CDR2 YYEEEE.

This sequence joins TRBV5-5 and TRBJ1-2; 7 positions match TRBD1. This CDR3 region has 15 residues. Germline CDR1 SGHKS, CDR2 YYEKEE (reference sequence). The J segment lost 7 bases and the V segment lost 3 bases, leaving 12 bases of the junction unmatched. The CDR3 DNA reads as TGTGCCAGCAGCTGGACAGGAGTTGGGACCGGTGGCTACACCTTC. As protein: CASSWTGVGTGGYTF.

This clonotype was observed many times. The chain employs TRBV28 and TRBJ1-6, with 8 bases aligning to TRBD1. CDR1 is MDHEN and CDR2 is SYDVKM in the germline V gene. The CDR3 length is 13 residues. V trimming: 7 bases; J trimming: 7 bases; junction bases outside the gene matches: 3. The CDR3 sequence: CASTGQENSPLHF. The CDR3, as DNA: TGTGCCAGCACGGGACAGGAAAATTCACCCCTCCACTTT.

For this clonotype: The junction shows a germline mismatch at one end, possibly a read error. The chain uses TRBV7-9 and TRBJ2-6; D is unclear. Looked up from germline, CDR1 is SEHNR and CDR2 is FQNEAQ (reference sequence). The CDR3 covers 17 residues. CDR3 in amino acids: CASSQDRARDGANVLTF. The CDR3 DNA reads as TGCGCCAGCAGCCAAGATCGGGCAAGGGATGGGGCCAACGTCCTGACTTTC.

The gene calls are TRBV7-9 and TRBJ2-7; D unclear. The CDR3 is made up of 13 amino acids. The germline gives CDR1 SEHNR, CDR2 FQNEAQ (reference sequence). V gave up 5 bases and J gave up 3 bases, with 11 bases separating them. DNA for the CDR3: TGTGCCAGCAGCCTAAACATGAACTACGAGCAGTACTTC. The encoded protein is CASSLNMNYEQYF.

In regard to this clonotype: One end of the junction does not line up with germline, which may come from a read error. The V call is TRBV24-1, the J call TRBJ2-2, with TRBD2 identical over 8 bases. Germline CDR1 and CDR2: KGHDR and SFDVKD. This CDR3 has 19 amino acids. CDR3 bases: TGTGCCAGCAGTTTAAATCTATTACTAGCGGAGGGGGACACCGGGGAGCTGTTTTTT. This sequence encodes CASSLNLLLAEGDTGELFF.

This clonotype was picked up many times. The CDR3 DNA sequence: TGTGCCAGTAGTACCGGGACAGGGGGCAGCGAGCAGTACTTC. As protein: CASSTGTGGSEQYF. The chain has TRBV19 and TRBJ2-7, with 12 bases fitting TRBD1. The CDR3 covers 14 residues. Germline V gene sequence: CDR1 LNHDA, CDR2 SQIVND (reference sequence). V gave up 4 bases and J gave up 6 bases; unmatched junction bases: 4.

The genes are TRBV24-1 and TRBJ2-5; tentative D call: TRBD2 (5 bases). CDR1 is KGHDR, CDR2 SFDVKD, per germline. The CDR3 runs 16 residues. V lost 6 bases and J lost 3, with 19 bases in between. The CDR3 region is CATSSRMRLAKETQYF. DNA for the CDR3: TGTGCCACCAGTTCCCGAATGCGGCTAGCCAAAGAGACCCAGTACTTC.

This clonotype was found a few times. The chain carries TRBV5-1 and TRBJ1-1; perhaps TRBD1 as D (5 bases). V was cut by 4 bases and J by 3 bases, with 10 bases left in between. The CDR3 contains 13 residues. Per the germline V gene, CDR1 is SGHRS and CDR2 is YFSETQ. In nucleotides, the CDR3 is TGCGCCAGCAGCCGGTGGGGGGACACTGAAGCTTTCTTT. Its translation is CASSRWGDTEAFF.